Below, 20 T cell receptor beta chains from the same sample are listed, as sequenced in a study of T cell changes during pregnancy in multiple sclerosis. TCRdb's table, derived via immunoSEQ multiplex PCR, lists solely in-frame clones and lacks some. The data hold 66,000 or so clones, with 90% to 95% observed a single time. The sequenced sample was CD8+ T cells from peripheral blood mononuclear cells, obtained before pregnancy. The source is a female donor with multiple sclerosis, enrolled in a pregnancy study.

This chain joins TRBV15 and TRBJ2-2, with D maybe TRBD1 (5 bases). Trimming took 6 bases from V and 6 from J, leaving 17 bases between them. Looked up from germline, CDR1 is LNHNV and CDR2 is YYDKDF (reference sequence). The CDR3 spans 15 residues. As DNA, the CDR3 is TGTGCCACCAGGTACCTAGGGGCAGGGCCCGGGGAGCTGTTTTTT. Its translation: CATRYLGAGPGELFF.

The chain recombines TRBV7-6 with TRBJ1-5; D remains ambiguous. The CDR3 totals 13 residues. Germline V gene data show CDR1 as SGHVS and CDR2 as FNYEAQ. The V end was cut by 5 bases, the J end by 4 bases, with 9 bases between. The CDR3 region is CASSLSVNQPQHF. CDR3 bases: TGTGCCAGCAGCCTGTCGGTTAATCAGCCCCAGCATTTT.

The genes are TRBV13 and TRBJ2-7, with D uncertain. Germline-derived CDR1 and CDR2 are PRHDT and FYEKMQ (reference sequence). Trimming shortened V by 4 bases and J by 4 bases, and 17 bases separated the two germline ends. This CDR3 contains 15 residues. The CDR3 protein is CASSSSSAGLYEQYF. CDR3 nucleotides: TGTGCCAGCAGCTCGAGCAGCGCCGGGTTATACGAGCAGTACTTC.

The chain uses TRBV4-1 and TRBJ1-3; 7 bases are shared with TRBD1. Germline CDR1 and CDR2: MGHRA and YSYEKL. CDR3 size: 14 residues. The V segment lost 4 bases and the J segment 1 base; nucleotides outside the gene matches: 1. The CDR3 DNA reads TGCGCCAGCAGCCCAGGGGGATCTGGAAACACCATATATTTT. It translates to CASSPGGSGNTIYF.

The rearrangement links TRBV7-8 to TRBJ2-1; the D gene is possibly TRBD2 (5 bases). Between the trimmed V and J ends, which lost 6 bases and 6 bases, there was a span of 9 bases. Germline values: CDR1 SGHVS, CDR2 FQNEAQ. The CDR3 length is 12 residues. The CDR3 spells CASSWTSNEQFF. The CDR3 bases are TGTGCCAGCAGTTGGACTTCCAATGAGCAGTTCTTC.

The chain combines TRBV6-5 with TRBJ1-1; D unclear. Germline V gene data show CDR1 as MNHEY and CDR2 as SVGAGI. The CDR3 covers 11 residues. V was clipped by 6 bases and J by 8 bases, with 10 bases between them. As DNA, the CDR3 is TGTGCCAGCAGCCATTCCCAAGAAGCTTTCTTT. This encodes CASSHSQEAFF.

This clone was observed once. The chain recombines TRBV9 with TRBJ2-3; 7 bases agree with TRBD2. Germline V CDR1 and CDR2: SGDLS, YYNGEE. V lost 6 bases and J lost 6; bases outside the gene matches: 7. The length of the CDR3 is 13 residues. In DNA form, the CDR3 reads TGTGCCAGCAAGGGAGGGGCCCACGATACGCAGTATTTT. As protein: CASKGGAHDTQYF.

The chain employs TRBV25-1 and TRBJ2-1; the match to TRBD2 covers 9 bases. CDR1 and CDR2 (germline): MGHDK, SYGVNS. The CDR3 has 16 amino acids. With V trimmed by 2 bases and J by 3 bases, 5 bases remained unmatched. For the CDR3, the DNA is TGTGCCAGCAGTGAAGGGGGACTAGCAGGCTACAATGAGCAGTTCTTC. Protein: CASSEGGLAGYNEQFF.

The genes are TRBV7-9 and TRBJ2-7; possible D gene TRBD1, 5 bases. Trimming removed 2 bases from V and 3 bases from J, with 8 bases in between. Germline V gene lookup returns CDR1 SEHNR and CDR2 FQNEAQ (reference sequence). This CDR3 region has 13 residues. CDR3 sequence (DNA): TGTGCCAGCAGCTTACGCCAGGGCTACGAGCAGTACTTC. It specifies CASSLRQGYEQYF.

The chain links TRBV6-4 to TRBJ2-1; 14 bases align to TRBD2. CDR3 length: 15 residues. The V gene's germline CDR1 is MRHNA and CDR2 SNTAGT. J lost 9 bases, V lost 3 bases, and 4 bases had no gene match. CDR3: CASSETSGGAGEQFF. The CDR3 DNA sequence: TGTGCCAGCAGTGAGACTAGCGGGGGGGCCGGTGAGCAGTTCTTC.

The chain is built from TRBV9 and TRBJ1-5; the D is unclear. V lost 4 bases and J 1 base, leaving 9 bases between the germline ends. The CDR3 runs 14 residues. Germline assignment: CDR1 SGDLS and CDR2 YYNGEE. The CDR3 protein is CASSPTGSNQPQHF. The DNA of the CDR3 is TGTGCCAGCAGCCCAACGGGGAGCAATCAGCCCCAGCATTTT.

The rearrangement links TRBV13 to TRBJ2-3; 12 nucleotides agree with TRBD2. Germline lookup yields CDR1 PRHDT and CDR2 FYEKMQ (reference sequence). CDR3 size: 22 residues. V lost 5 bases to trimming and J lost 4 bases; unmatched junction nucleotides: 25. The CDR3 DNA reads as TGTGCCAGCAGCGCGGTCCATGAGTCTAGCGGGGGGGCTCTGAGTTTCTCAGATACGCAGTATTTT. Protein: CASSAVHESSGGALSFSDTQYF.

This chain's CDR3 is CASSGRTGGTTQYF. Here the CDR3 DNA reads TGTGCCAGCAGCGGACGAACGGGGGGGACGACTCAGTACTTC. The chain is built from TRBV9 and TRBJ2-4; TRBD2 agrees at 8 bases. V trimming: 3 bases; J trimming: 12 bases; junction bases outside the gene matches: 11. The CDR3 loop spans 14 amino acids. Germline assignment: CDR1 SGDLS and CDR2 YYNGEE.

The chain employs TRBV6-5 and TRBJ1-2; D might be TRBD1 (6 bases). Trimming took off 2 bases at V and 8 bases at J, with 18 bases between the two ends. The CDR3 covers 15 residues. CDR1 is MNHEY, CDR2 SVGAGI, per germline. DNA for the CDR3: TGTGCCAGCAGTTACGAGGTCACAGGGCTGGGGGGCTACACCTTC. This sequence encodes CASSYEVTGLGGYTF.

The chain uses TRBV4-1 and TRBJ2-7; D perhaps matches TRBD1 (6 bases). V gave up 0 bases and J gave up 5 bases, with 17 bases separating them. Germline-derived CDR1 and CDR2 are MGHRA and YSYEKL. The CDR3 runs to 16 residues. Here the CDR3 reads CASSQDWAQGWDEQYF. CDR3 bases: TGCGCCAGCAGCCAAGATTGGGCGCAGGGGTGGGACGAGCAGTACTTC.

The V gene is TRBV9, the J gene TRBJ2-5; TRBD2 matches at 13 bases. CDR1 and CDR2 (germline): SGDLS, YYNGEE. V lost 4 bases to trimming and J lost 5 bases; unmatched junction nucleotides: 5. The CDR3 extends over 15 amino acids. The CDR3 region is CASSPGLAGVETQYF. CDR3 DNA sequence: TGTGCCAGCAGCCCAGGACTAGCGGGGGTTGAGACCCAGTACTTC.

The gene calls are TRBV15 and TRBJ2-1, with D perhaps matching TRBD2 (7 bases). The germline V gene encodes CDR1 LNHNV and CDR2 YYDKDF (reference sequence). The CDR3 covers 13 residues. V gave up 4 bases and J gave up 15 bases, with 19 bases separating them. CDR3 in amino acids: CATSIKGRGRVFF. In DNA, the CDR3 is TGTGCCACCAGCATAAAAGGGCGGGGGCGAGTGTTCTTC.

The chain couples TRBV7-6 to TRBJ2-3; 12 positions match TRBD2. Germline V gene sequence: CDR1 SGHVS, CDR2 FNYEAQ. The CDR3 runs 17 residues. Germline trimming cut 5 bases from V and 3 bases from J; bases unmatched to any gene: 9. The CDR3 DNA follows: TGTGCCAGCAGCAGATCTAGCGGGGGGGCCGCGACAGATACGCAGTATTTT. Protein: CASSRSSGGAATDTQYF. Supplemented by reference TRBV7-6 and TRBJ2-3, the full variable domain reads GAGVSQSPRYKVTKRGQDVALRCDPISGHVSLYWYRQALGQGPEFLTYFNYEAQQDKSGLPNDRFSAERPEGSISTLTIQRTEQRDSAMYRCASSRSSGGAATDTQYFGPGTRLTVL.

The chain combines TRBV28 with TRBJ1-2, with unresolved D. CDR3 size: 14 residues. The germline V and J ends were trimmed by 3 bases and 0 bases, with 8 bases remaining between them. Germline CDR1 is MDHEN and CDR2 is SYDVKM. CDR3 nucleotides: TGTGCCAGCAGTTTGTCCAATGCTAACTATGGCTACACCTTC. Its translation is CASSLSNANYGYTF.

The CDR3 region is CASSADRVIYEQYF. The CDR3, as DNA: TGTGCCAGCAGCGCCGACAGGGTCATCTACGAGCAGTACTTC. The rearrangement links TRBV5-8 to TRBJ2-7; TRBD1 aligns across 7 bases. The V and J ends lost 4 bases and 3 bases, in that order; junction bases with no gene match: 7. CDR1 and CDR2 from the germline V gene are SGHTS and YDEGEE. The CDR3 runs to 14 residues.